This T cell receptor beta chain was observed in a study of blood T cell repertoires in COVID-19 (TCRdb year 2020). The study in broad terms: Collaborator samples came from the United States, Italy and Spain and covered acute and convalescent phases of COVID-19. Deeply sampled blood TCRbeta repertoires from subjects exposed to, actively infected with, or recovered from COVID-19 were included in the dataset. The samples were drawn from the first 160 participants of the ongoing ImmuneRACE study and from 1,254 subjects provided by 6 global collaborators. The prospective study material was composed of cDNA or gDNA derived from T cells, B-cell-depleted T cells, or PBMCs. HLA class I and class II types, where available, came from metadata supplied by the sample provider rather than from assay-based typing. A freely available public database, intended as a resource for researchers studying the immune response to SARS-CoV-2, is where the repertoires were released. Sample metadata almost always included a de-identified subject ID, COVID-19 status, age in years and sex.

This clone has just one count. This clone's antigen is unknown. No base quality values were provided; no much bigger clone lies one nucleotide off. TCRbeta CDR3 regions were amplified from genomic DNA using the immunoSEQ Assay, a bias-controlled multiplex PCR. In the source study's methods: Nucleated cell counts per sample were estimated from amplification of reference gene primers within the assay. To quantify the absolute abundance of each unique TCRbeta CDR3 rearrangement, sequence reads were collapsed and filtered. Productive Simpson clonality was computed per sample as the square root of Simpson's diversity index over productive rearrangements. TCRdb obtained this table from immuneACCESS and retained in-frame rearrangements with V and J assigned. These tables miss some clones; where compared with another copy, unresolved V genes account for less than half of the shortfall, and the remainder is unexplained. V, J and clone size were drawn from that table, and D and trimming were deduced from the DNA. For this sample the table gives roughly 130,000 clones, of which about 88% were detected only once. The ten largest clones add up to 2.5% of the sample.

Overall results and qualifications from the work: Clinical and demographic metadata were provided uncurated, with the amount varying by source and participant.

One collaborating source in Seattle enrolled patients during active infection and followed them longitudinally through the course of disease. Each collaborating institution followed its own protocols to collect whole blood in K2EDTA tubes. Collaborator samples were shipped for TCRbeta analysis as frozen whole blood, isolated PBMCs, or DNA extracted from either sample type. Including cysteine and phenylalanine, the CDR3 has 15 amino acids. The CDR3 DNA has 45 bases and is translated from base 1. According to the germline V gene (reference sequence), CDR1 reads MNHNY and CDR2 reads SVGAGI. Germline trimming: 6 bases from V, 4 bases from J; junction bases outside gene matches: 9.

The origin of this receptor is a human donor with COVID-19, enrolled during active disease. The donor label of this sample is uncertain. The chain uses TRBV6-6 and TRBJ1-2; 9 middle bases align to TRBD1. Specimen: peripheral blood. Here is the DNA: TGTGCCAGCAGCTCCCCTACAGGGGGCATCTATGGCTACACCTTC. Its coded protein is CASSSPTGGIYGYTF.